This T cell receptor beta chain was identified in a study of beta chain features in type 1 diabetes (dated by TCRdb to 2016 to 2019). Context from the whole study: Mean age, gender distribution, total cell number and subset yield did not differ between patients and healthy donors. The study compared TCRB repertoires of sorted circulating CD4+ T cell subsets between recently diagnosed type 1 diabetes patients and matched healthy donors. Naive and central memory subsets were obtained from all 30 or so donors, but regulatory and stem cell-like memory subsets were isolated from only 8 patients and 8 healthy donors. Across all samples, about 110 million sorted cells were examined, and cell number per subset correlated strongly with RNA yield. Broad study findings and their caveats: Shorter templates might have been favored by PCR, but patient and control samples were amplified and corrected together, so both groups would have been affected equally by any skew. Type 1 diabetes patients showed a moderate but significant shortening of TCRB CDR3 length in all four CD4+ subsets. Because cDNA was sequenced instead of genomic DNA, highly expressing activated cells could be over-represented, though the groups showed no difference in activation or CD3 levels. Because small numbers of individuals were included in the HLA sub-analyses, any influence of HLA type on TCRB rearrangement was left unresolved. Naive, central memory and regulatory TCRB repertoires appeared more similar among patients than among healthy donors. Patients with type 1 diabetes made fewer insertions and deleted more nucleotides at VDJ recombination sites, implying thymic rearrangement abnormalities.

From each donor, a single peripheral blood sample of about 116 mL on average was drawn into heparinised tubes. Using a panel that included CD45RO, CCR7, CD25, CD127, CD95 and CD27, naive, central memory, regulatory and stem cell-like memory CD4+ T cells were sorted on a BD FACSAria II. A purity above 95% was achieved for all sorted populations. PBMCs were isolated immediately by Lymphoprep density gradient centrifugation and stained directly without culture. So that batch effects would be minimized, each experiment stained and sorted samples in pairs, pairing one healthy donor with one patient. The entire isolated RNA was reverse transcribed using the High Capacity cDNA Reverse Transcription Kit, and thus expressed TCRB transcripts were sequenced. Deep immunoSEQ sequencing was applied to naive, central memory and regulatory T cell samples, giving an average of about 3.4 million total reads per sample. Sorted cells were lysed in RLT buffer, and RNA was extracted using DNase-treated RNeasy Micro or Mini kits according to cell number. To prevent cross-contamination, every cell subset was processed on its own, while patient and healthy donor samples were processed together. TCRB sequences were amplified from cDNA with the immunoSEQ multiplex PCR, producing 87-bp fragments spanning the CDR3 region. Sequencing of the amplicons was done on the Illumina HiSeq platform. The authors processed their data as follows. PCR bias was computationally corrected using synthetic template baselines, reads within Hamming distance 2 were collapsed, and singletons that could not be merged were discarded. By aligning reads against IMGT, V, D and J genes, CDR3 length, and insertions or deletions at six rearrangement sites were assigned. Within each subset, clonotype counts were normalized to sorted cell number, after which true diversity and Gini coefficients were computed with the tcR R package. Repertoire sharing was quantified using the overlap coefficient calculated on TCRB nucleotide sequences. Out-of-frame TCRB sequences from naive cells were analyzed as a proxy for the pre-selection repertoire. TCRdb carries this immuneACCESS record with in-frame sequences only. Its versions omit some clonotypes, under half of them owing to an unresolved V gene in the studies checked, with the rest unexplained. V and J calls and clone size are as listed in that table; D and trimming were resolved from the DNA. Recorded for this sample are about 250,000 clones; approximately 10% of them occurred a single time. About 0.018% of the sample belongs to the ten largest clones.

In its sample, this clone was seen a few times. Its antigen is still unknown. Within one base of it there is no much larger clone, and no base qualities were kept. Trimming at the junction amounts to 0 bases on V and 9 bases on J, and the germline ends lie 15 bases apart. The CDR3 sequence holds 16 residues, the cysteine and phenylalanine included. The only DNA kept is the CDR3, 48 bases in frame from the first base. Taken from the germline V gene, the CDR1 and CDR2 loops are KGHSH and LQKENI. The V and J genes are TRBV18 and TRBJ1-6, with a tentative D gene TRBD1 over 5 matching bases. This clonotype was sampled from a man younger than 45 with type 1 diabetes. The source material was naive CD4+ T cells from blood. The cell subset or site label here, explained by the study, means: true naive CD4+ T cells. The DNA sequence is TGTGCCAGCTCACCACCATCGGGGGGTCCGGTTTCACCCCTCCACTTT. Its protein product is CASSPPSGGPVSPLHF.